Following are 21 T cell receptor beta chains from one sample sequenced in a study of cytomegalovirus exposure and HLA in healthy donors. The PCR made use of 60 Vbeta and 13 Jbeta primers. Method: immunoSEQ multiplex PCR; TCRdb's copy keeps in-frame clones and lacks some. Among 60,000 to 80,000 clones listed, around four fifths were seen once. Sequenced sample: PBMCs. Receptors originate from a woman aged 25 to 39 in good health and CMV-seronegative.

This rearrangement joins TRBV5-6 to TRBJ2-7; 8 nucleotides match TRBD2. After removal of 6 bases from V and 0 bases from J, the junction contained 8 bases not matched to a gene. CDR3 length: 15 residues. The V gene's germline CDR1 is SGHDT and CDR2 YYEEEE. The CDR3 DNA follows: TGTGCCAGCATACGCGACGGGGGGGTCTCCTACGAGCAGTACTTC. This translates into CASIRDGGVSYEQYF.

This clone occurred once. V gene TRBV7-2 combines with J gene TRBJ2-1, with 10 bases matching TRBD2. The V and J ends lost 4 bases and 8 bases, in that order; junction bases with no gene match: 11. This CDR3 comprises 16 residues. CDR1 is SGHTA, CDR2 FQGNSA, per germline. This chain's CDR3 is CASSSTQRGGTDEQFF. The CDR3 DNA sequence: TGTGCCAGCAGCTCGACTCAGCGGGGGGGTACCGATGAGCAGTTCTTC.

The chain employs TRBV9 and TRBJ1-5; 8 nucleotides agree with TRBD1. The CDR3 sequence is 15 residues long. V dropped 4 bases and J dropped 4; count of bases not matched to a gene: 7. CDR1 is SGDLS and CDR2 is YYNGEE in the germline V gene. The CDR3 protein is CASSPSRDRNQPQHF. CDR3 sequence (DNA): TGTGCCAGCAGCCCCTCCCGGGACAGGAATCAGCCCCAGCATTTT.

The CDR3 region has the DNA TGCGCCAGCAGCCAAGGCACCTCGCTAATTTACGAGCAGTACTTC. This codes for CASSQGTSLIYEQYF. The chain has TRBV4-3 and TRBJ2-7, with D unclear. V gave up 1 base and J gave up 4 bases, with 14 bases separating them. The CDR3 extends over 15 amino acids. Germline loops: CDR1 LGHNA, CDR2 YSLEER.

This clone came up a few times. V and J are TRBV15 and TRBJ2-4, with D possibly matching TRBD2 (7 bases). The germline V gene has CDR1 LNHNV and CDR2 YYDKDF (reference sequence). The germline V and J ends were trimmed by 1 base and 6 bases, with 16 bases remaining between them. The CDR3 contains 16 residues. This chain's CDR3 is CATSRAGGSGANIQYF. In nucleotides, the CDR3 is TGTGCCACCAGCAGAGCGGGGGGTTCAGGGGCAAACATTCAGTACTTC.

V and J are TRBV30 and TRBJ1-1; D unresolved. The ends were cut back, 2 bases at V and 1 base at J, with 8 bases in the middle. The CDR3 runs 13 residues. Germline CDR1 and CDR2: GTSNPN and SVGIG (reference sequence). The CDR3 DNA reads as TGTGCCTGGAGTTCCGCGGGGAACACTGAAGCTTTCTTT. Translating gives CAWSSAGNTEAFF.

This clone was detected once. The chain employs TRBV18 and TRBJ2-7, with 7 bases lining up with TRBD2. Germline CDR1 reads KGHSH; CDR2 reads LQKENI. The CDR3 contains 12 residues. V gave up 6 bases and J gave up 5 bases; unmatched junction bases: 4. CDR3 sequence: CASSPGRDEQYV. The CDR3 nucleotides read TGTGCCAGCTCTCCAGGGAGGGACGAGCAGTACGTC.

CDR3 in amino acids: CAWSQQGAANEKLFF. The CDR3 DNA follows: TGTGCCTGGAGTCAGCAGGGGGCTGCTAATGAAAAACTGTTTTTT. This sequence joins TRBV30 and TRBJ1-4; TRBD1 matches at 8 bases. Per germline, CDR1 GTSNPN and CDR2 SVGIG (reference sequence). The CDR3 totals 15 residues. Germline trimming cut 2 bases from V and 3 bases from J; bases unmatched to any gene: 5.

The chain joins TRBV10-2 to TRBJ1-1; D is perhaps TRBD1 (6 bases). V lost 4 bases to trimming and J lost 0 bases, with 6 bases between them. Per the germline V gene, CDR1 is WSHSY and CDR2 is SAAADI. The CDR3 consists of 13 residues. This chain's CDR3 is CASSGQVNTEAFF. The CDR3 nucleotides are TGCGCCAGCAGTGGACAGGTGAACACTGAAGCTTTCTTT.

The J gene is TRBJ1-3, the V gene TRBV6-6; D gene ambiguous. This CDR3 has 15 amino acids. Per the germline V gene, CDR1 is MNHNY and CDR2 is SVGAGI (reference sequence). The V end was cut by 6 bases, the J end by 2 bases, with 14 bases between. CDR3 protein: CASSPPAAAGNTIYF. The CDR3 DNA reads TGTGCCAGCAGCCCGCCAGCGGCAGCTGGAAACACCATATATTTT.

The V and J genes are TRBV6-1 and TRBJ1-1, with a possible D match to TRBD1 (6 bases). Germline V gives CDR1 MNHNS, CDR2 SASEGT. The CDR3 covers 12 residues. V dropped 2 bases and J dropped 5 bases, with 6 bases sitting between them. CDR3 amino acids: CASSEQGTEAFF. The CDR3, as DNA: TGTGCCAGCAGTGAACAGGGGACTGAAGCTTTCTTT.

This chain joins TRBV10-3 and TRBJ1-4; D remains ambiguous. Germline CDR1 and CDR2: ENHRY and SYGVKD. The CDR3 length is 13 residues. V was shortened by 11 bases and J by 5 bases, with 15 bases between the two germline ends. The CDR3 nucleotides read TGTGCCGCTTCAAGAGTCAACAATGAAAAACTGTTTTTT. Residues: CAASRVNNEKLFF.

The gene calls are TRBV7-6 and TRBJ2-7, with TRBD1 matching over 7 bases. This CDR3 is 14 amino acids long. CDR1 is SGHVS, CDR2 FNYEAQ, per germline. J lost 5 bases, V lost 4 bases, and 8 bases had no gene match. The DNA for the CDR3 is TGTGCCAGCAGCTCCCAGACAGGGTCCCACGAGCAGTACTTC. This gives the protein CASSSQTGSHEQYF. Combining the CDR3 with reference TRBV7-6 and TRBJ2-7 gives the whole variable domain GAGVSQSPRYKVTKRGQDVALRCDPISGHVSLYWYRQALGQGPEFLTYFNYEAQQDKSGLPNDRFSAERPEGSISTLTIQRTEQRDSAMYRCASSSQTGSHEQYFGPGTRLTVT.

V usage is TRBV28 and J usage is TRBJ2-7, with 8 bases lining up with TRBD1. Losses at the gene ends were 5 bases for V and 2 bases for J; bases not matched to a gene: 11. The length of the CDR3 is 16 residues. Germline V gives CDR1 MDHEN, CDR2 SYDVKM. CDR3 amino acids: CASSPPTGVRPYEQYF. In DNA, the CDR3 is TGTGCCAGCAGTCCCCCGACAGGGGTAAGGCCCTACGAGCAGTACTTC.

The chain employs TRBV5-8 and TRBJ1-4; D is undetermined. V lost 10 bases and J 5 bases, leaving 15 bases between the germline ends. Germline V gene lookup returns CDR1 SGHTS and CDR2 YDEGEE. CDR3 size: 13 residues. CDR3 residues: CAASVSPNEKLFF. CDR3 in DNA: TGTGCCGCCAGCGTGTCCCCGAATGAAAAACTGTTTTTT.

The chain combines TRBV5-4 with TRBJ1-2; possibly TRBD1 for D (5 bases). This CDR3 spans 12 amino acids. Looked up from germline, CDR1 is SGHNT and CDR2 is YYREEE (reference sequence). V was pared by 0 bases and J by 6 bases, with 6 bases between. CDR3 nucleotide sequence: TGTGCCAGCAGCTTGGTAGGGGATGGCTACACCTTC. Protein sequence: CASSLVGDGYTF. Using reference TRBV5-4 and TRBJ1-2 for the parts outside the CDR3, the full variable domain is ETGVTQSPTHLIKTRGQQVTLRCSSQSGHNTVSWYQQALGQGPQFIFQYYREEENGRGNFPPRFSGLQFPNYSSELNVNALELDDSALYLCASSLVGDGYTFGSGTRLTVV.

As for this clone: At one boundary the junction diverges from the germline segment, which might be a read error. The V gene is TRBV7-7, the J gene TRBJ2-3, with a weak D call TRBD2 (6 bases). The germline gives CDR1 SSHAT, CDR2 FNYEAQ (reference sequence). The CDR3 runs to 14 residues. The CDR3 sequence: CASSLLAPTDTQYF. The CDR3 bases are TGTGCTAGCAGCTTACTAGCTCCCACAGATACGCAGTATTTT.

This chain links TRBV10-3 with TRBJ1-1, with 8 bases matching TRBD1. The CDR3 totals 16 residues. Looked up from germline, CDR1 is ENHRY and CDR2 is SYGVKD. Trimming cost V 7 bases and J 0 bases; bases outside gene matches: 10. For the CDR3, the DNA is TGTGCCATCATGGGGGGGACAGGTAACATGAACACTGAAGCTTTCTTT. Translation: CAIMGGTGNMNTEAFF.

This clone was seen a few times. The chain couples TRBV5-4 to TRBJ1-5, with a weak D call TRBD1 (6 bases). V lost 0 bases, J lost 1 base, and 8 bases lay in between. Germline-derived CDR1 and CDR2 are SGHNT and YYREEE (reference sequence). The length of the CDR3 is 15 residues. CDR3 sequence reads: CASSLAGASNQPQHF. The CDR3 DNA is TGTGCCAGCAGCTTGGCAGGGGCGAGCAATCAGCCCCAGCATTTT.

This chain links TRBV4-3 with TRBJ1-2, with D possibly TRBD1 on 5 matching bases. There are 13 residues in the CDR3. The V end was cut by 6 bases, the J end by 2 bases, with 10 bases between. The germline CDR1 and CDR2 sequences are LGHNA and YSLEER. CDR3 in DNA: TGCGCCAGCAGTCGGGGGGGAAACTATGGCTACACCTTC. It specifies CASSRGGNYGYTF.

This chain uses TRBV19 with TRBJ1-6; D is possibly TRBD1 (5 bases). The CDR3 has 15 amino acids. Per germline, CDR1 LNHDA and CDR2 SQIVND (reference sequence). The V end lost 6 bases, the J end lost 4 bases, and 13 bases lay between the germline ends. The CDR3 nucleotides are TGTGCCAGTAGGGCAGGGCACCTTTATAATTCACCCCTCCACTTT. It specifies CASRAGHLYNSPLHF.